The clone carrying this TCR beta chain showed up many times. This sample stems from a study of T cells in Graves' hyperthyroidism and ophthalmopathy. Whole-study context: The initial diagnosis was the point when peripheral blood was collected, ahead of any treatment.

The investigators amplified TCR beta CDR3 regions from RNA transcripts. The HTBI primer set drove a first-round RT-PCR of the TCR CDR3. MiXCR, applied by TCRdb to the multiplex PCR reads, yields one record per CDR3 protein. The sample shows about 550,000 distinct CDR3 sequences, less than 25% of them seen only once. V was cut by 1 base and J by 5 bases, with 11 bases left in between. The CDR3 covers 14 residues. The germline V gene encodes CDR1 MNHNS and CDR2 SASEGT. The chain combines TRBV6-1 with TRBJ1-2, with D possibly matching TRBD1 (6 bases). The source material was blood. The sequence was obtained from a man between 18 and 29 years old with Graves' hyperthyroidism. The DNA of the CDR3 is TGTGCCAGCAGTGAAGTGGCAGGGGCGTATGGCTACACCTTC. It specifies CASSEVAGAYGYTF.